This entry features one T cell receptor beta chain sequence. These data are taken from a study of blood T cell repertoires in COVID-19. Study-level information: Acute-phase and convalescent COVID-19 samples originated in the United States, Italy and Spain. T cells, B-cell-depleted T cells, or PBMCs supplied cDNA or gDNA.

The CDR3 extends over 15 amino acids. Trimming at V came to 6 bases and at J to 6 bases, leaving 10 bases not matched to a gene. In germline, CDR1 is SEHNR, CDR2 FQNEAQ (reference sequence). Authors' processing steps: Amplification with reference gene primers provided the estimates of nucleated cell counts. Generated by immunoSEQ multiplex PCR, the TCRdb table keeps only in-frame clones and is missing some. V and J calls and clone size are given by that table; D and trimming were obtained from the DNA. The profile shows approximately 210,000 clones, approximately 80% of them singletons. The Seattle patients, enrolled during active infection, were followed longitudinally.

The source of this sequence is a man aged 55 to 70 with COVID-19, enrolled during active disease. The chain employs TRBV7-9 and TRBJ1-1; 10 nucleotides match TRBD1. The sequenced sample was peripheral blood. CDR3: CASSLTGTGAAEAFF. The CDR3 DNA sequence: TGTGCCAGCAGTCTCACCGGGACAGGGGCCGCTGAAGCTTTCTTT.